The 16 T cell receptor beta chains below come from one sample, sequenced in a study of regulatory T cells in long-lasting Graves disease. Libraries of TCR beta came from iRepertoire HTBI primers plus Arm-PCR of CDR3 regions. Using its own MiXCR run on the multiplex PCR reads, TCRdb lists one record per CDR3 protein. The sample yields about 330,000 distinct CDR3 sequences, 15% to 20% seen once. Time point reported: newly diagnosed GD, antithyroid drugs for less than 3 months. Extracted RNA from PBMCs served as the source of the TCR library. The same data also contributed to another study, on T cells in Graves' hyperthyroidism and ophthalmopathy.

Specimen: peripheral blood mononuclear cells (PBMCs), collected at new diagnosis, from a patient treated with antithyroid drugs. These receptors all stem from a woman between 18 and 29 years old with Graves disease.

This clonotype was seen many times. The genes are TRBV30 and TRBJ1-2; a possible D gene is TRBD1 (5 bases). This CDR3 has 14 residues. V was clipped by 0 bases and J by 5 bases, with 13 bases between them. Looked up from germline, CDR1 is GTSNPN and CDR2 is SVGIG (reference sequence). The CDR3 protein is CAWSVSRQTYGYTF. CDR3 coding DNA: TGTGCCTGGAGTGTAAGTCGACAGACATATGGCTACACCTTC.

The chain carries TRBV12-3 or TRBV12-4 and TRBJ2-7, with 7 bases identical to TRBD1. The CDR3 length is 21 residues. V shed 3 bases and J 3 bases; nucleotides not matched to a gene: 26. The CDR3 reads CASSFRGVNSRATGRVYEQYF. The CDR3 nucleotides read TGTGCCAGCAGTTTTCGGGGTGTGAACTCGAGAGCGACAGGGAGAGTCTACGAGCAGTACTTC.

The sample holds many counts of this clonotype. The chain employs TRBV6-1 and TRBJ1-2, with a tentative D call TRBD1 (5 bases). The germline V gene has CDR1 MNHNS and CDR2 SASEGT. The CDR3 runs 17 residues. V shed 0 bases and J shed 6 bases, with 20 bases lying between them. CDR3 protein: CASSEAGQMRMKHGYTF. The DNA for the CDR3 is TGTGCCAGCAGTGAAGCGGGGCAGATGAGGATGAAACATGGCTACACCTTC.

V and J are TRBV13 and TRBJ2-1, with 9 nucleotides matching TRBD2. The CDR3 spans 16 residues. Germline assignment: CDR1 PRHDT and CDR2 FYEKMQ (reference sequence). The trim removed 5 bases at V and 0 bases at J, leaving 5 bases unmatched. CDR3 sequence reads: CASSLRLADSYNEQFF. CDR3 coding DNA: TGTGCCAGCAGCCTCAGACTAGCGGACTCCTACAATGAGCAGTTCTTC.

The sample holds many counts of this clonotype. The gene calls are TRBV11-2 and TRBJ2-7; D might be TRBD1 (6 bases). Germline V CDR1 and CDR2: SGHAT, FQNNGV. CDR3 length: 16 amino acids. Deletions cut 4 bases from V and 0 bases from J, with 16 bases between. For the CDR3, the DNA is TGTGCCAGCAGCTCTAGGGGGACCTTCAGCTCCTACGAGCAGTACTTC. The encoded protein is CASSSRGTFSSYEQYF.

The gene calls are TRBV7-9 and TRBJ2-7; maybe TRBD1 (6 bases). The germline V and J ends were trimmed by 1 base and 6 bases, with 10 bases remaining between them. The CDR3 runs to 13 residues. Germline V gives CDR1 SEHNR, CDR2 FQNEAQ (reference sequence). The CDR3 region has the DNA TGTGCCAGCAGCTTAGAAGGCAGGGGCGAGCAGTACTTC. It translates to CASSLEGRGEQYF. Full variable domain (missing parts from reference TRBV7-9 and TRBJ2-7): DTGVSQNPRHKITKRGQNVTFRCDPISEHNRLYWYRQTLGQGPEFLTYFQNEAQLEKSRLLSDRFSAERPKGSFSTLEIQRTEQGDSAMYLCASSLEGRGEQYFGPGTRLTVT.

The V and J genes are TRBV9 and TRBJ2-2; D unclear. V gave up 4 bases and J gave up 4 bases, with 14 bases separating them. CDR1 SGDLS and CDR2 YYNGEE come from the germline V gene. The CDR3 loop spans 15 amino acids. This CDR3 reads CASSPTLSPTGELFF. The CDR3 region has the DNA TGTGCCAGCAGCCCGACGTTGTCGCCCACCGGGGAGCTGTTTTTT. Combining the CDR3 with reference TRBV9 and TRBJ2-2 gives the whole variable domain DSGVTQTPKHLITATGQRVTLRCSPRSGDLSVYWYQQSLDQGLQFLIQYYNGEERAKGNILERFSAQQFPDLHSELNLSSLELGDSALYFCASSPTLSPTGELFFGEGSRLTVL.

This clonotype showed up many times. CDR3 sequence: CASSLDTPSYNEQFF. For the CDR3, the DNA is TGCGCCAGCAGCCTGGACACTCCGTCCTACAATGAGCAGTTCTTC. The chain employs TRBV5-1 and TRBJ2-1, with D maybe TRBD1 (5 bases). V gave up 4 bases and J gave up 1 base, with 12 bases separating them. CDR1 and CDR2 from the germline V gene are SGHRS and YFSETQ. The CDR3 consists of 15 residues.

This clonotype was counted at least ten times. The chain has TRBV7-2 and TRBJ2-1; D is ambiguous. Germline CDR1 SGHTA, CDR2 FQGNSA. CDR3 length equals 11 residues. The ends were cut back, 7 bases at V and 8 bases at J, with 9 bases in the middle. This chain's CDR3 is CASTPSYEQFF. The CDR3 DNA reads TGTGCCAGCACCCCTAGTTATGAGCAGTTCTTC.

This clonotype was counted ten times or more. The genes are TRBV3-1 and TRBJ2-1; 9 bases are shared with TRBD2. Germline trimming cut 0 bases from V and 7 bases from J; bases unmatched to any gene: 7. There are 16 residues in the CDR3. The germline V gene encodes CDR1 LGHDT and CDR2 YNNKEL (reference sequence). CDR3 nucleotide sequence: TGTGCCAGCAGCCAAGAGGTAGCGGGGGCCGGAAATGAGCAGTTCTTC. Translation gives CASSQEVAGAGNEQFF.

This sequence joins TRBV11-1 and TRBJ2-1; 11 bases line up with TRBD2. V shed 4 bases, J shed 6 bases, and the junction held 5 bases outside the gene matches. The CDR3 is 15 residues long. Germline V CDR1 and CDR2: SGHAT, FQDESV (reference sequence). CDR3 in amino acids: CASSSTSGRTNEQFF. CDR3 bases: TGTGCCAGCAGCTCAACTAGCGGGAGAACCAATGAGCAGTTCTTC.

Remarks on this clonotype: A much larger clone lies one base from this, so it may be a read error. The CDR3 here is CASSYHGQGEGGYAF. CDR3 coding DNA: TGTGCCAGCAGTTACCACGGACAGGGGGAAGGTGGCTACGCCTTC. The chain combines TRBV28 with TRBJ1-2; 10 bases are a match to TRBD1. CDR1 is MDHEN, CDR2 SYDVKM, per germline. This CDR3 region has 15 residues.

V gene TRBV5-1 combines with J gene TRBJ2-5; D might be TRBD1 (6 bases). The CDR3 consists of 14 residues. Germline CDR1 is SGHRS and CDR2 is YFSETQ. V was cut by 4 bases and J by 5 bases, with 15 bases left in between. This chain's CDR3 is CASSPGHRGETQYF. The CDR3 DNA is TGCGCCAGCAGCCCGGGACATAGAGGGGAGACCCAGTACTTC.

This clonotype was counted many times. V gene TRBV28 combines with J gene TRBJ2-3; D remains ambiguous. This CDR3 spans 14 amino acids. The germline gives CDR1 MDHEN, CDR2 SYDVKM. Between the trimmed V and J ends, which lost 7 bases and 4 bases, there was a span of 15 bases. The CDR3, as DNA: TGTGCCAGCAAAAAGATGGGTGGTGCAGATACGCAGTATTTT. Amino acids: CASKKMGGADTQYF.

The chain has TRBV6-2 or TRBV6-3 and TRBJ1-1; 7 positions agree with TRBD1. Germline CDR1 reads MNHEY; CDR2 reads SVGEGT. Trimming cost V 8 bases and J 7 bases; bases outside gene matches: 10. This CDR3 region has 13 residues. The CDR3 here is CASLGTDIREAFF. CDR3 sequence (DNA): TGTGCCAGCCTGGGGACAGATATACGTGAAGCTTTCTTT.

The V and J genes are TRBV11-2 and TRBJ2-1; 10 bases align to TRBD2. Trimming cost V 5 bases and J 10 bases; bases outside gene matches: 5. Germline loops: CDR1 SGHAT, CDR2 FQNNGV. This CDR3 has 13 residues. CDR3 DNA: TGTGCCAGCAGCCCCCGGACTAGCGGAGAGCAGTTCTTC. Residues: CASSPRTSGEQFF.